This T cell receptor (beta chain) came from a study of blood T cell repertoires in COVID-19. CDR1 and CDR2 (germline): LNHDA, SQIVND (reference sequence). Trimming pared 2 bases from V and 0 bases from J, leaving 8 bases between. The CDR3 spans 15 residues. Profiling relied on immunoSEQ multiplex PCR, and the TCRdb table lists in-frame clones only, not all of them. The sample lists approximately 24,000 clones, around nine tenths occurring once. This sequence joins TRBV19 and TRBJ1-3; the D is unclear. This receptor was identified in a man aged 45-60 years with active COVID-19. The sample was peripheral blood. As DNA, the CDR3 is TGTGCCAGTAGTATATATTTTGTCTCTGGAAACACCATATATTTT. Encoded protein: CASSIYFVSGNTIYF.